The 18 T cell receptor beta chains reported below all come from one sample, sequenced in a study of blood T cell repertoires in COVID-19 (dated by TCRdb to between 2020 and 2021). To prepare the library, the immunoSEQ multiplex PCR assay was applied. Drawn from immuneACCESS, this table holds only the in-frame rearrangements with V and J called that TCRdb kept. Clones are partly lost; checked studies trace under half to an unresolved V gene and leave the rest unexplained. For this sample the table gives 180,000 or so clones, of which roughly 83% were detected only once. 5.6% of the sample is held by the ten biggest clonotypes. The sequenced material came from PBMCs or T cells enriched from blood (not recorded which). These receptors originate from a man in his forties or fifties with acute COVID-19.

V is TRBV4-1 and J is TRBJ2-1; TRBD2 matches at 7 bases. The V segment lost 7 bases and the J segment 7 bases; nucleotides outside the gene matches: 13. Per germline, CDR1 MGHRA and CDR2 YSYEKL. The CDR3 consists of 15 residues. CDR3 region: CASTRGEVRGNEQFF. In DNA, the CDR3 is TGCGCCAGCACCCGGGGGGAGGTGCGGGGGAATGAGCAGTTCTTC.

The chain is built from TRBV24-1 and TRBJ2-1; no firm D call. Trimming shortened V by 1 base and J by 10 bases, and 7 bases separated the two germline ends. The V gene's germline CDR1 is KGHDR and CDR2 SFDVKD. The CDR3 is made up of 12 amino acids. CDR3 loop: CATSDLLWEQFF. DNA for the CDR3: TGTGCCACCAGTGATTTACTCTGGGAGCAGTTCTTC.

The V and J genes are TRBV19 and TRBJ1-1; the D is unclear. Looked up from germline, CDR1 is LNHDA and CDR2 is SQIVND (reference sequence). Trimming removed 4 bases from V and 9 bases from J, with 18 bases in between. This CDR3 is 14 amino acids long. The chain's CDR3 is CASSTVDSGRKAFF. As DNA, the CDR3 is TGTGCCAGTAGTACGGTAGACTCCGGTCGCAAAGCTTTCTTT. The full variable domain, with the rest looked up from reference TRBV19 and TRBJ1-1, is DGGITQSPKYLFRKEGQNVTLSCEQNLNHDAMYWYRQDPGQGLRLIYYSQIVNDFQKGDIAEGYSVSREKKESFPLTVTSAQKNPTAFYLCASSTVDSGRKAFFGQGTRLTVV.

The J gene is TRBJ2-2, the V gene TRBV7-3; no clear D gene. The V end lost 2 bases, the J end lost 8 bases, and 9 bases lay between the germline ends. This CDR3 spans 13 amino acids. The germline V gene encodes CDR1 SGHTA and CDR2 FQGTGA. The CDR3 DNA reads as TGTGCCAGCAGCTTATTAGTAACGGGGGAGCTGTTTTTT. It yields the protein CASSLLVTGELFF.

The genes are TRBV4-3 and TRBJ2-3; 7 nucleotides line up with TRBD2. From germline, CDR1 is LGHNA and CDR2 YSLEER. This CDR3 comprises 18 residues. Trimming took 3 bases from V and 0 from J; bases not matched to a gene: 12. CDR3 bases: TGCGCCAGCAGCCAGGACTCGGCTAGCGGTACTAGCACAGATACGCAGTATTTT. This sequence encodes CASSQDSASGTSTDTQYF.

This chain uses TRBV9 with TRBJ2-5; D is undetermined. Trimming left V 4 bases short and J 2 bases short, with 12 bases between. The CDR3 is 14 residues long. From germline, CDR1 is SGDLS and CDR2 YYNGEE. CDR3 sequence reads: CASSSRFGQETQYF. The DNA for the CDR3 is TGTGCCAGCAGCTCCCGGTTCGGGCAAGAGACCCAGTACTTC.

The chain uses TRBV10-3 and TRBJ2-7, with 7 bases that match TRBD2. Per germline, CDR1 ENHRY and CDR2 SYGVKD. V lost 4 bases and J lost 3; bases outside the gene matches: 3. The CDR3 is 13 amino acids. CDR3 region: CAISGGGGYEQYF. The CDR3 nucleotides are TGTGCCATCAGTGGAGGCGGGGGCTACGAGCAGTACTTC.

The chain carries TRBV6-5 and TRBJ2-1; D unclear. CDR1 is MNHEY and CDR2 is SVGAGI in the germline V gene. This CDR3 region has 11 residues. Trimming left V 6 bases short and J 9 bases short, with 9 bases between. The CDR3 here is CASSGLGEQFF. The CDR3 DNA reads TGTGCCAGCAGCGGGTTGGGTGAGCAGTTCTTC.

This clone turned up a few times. The rearrangement links TRBV19 to TRBJ1-2; D is possibly TRBD1 (6 bases). V shed 3 bases and J shed 4 bases, with 12 bases lying between them. CDR3 length: 14 amino acids. In germline, CDR1 is LNHDA, CDR2 SQIVND (reference sequence). Here the CDR3 DNA reads TGTGCCAGTAGTATGGGGGGGCTGGGCTATGGCTACACCTTC. It encodes CASSMGGLGYGYTF.

This chain links TRBV28 with TRBJ1-1; no clear D. V was clipped by 6 bases and J by 6 bases, with 11 bases between them. Germline V gene data show CDR1 as MDHEN and CDR2 as SYDVKM. This CDR3 region has 12 residues. CDR3 protein: CASRTQRAEAFF. DNA of the CDR3: TGTGCCAGCAGAACACAGAGGGCTGAAGCTTTCTTT.

The CDR3 DNA reads TGTGCCAGCAGCGTGGACAGTGACTCACCCCTCCACTTT. Translation: CASSVDSDSPLHF. This sequence joins TRBV9 and TRBJ1-6, with D possibly matching TRBD1 (6 bases). Germline loops: CDR1 SGDLS, CDR2 YYNGEE. The V gene lost 2 bases and the J gene lost 10 bases, with 10 bases spanning the gap. The CDR3 runs 13 residues.

The chain is built from TRBV27 and TRBJ2-7, with 7 positions matching TRBD1. The CDR3 spans 14 residues. Trimming removed 5 bases from V and 1 base from J; junction bases left unmatched: 5. Germline assignment: CDR1 MNHEY and CDR2 SMNVEV (reference sequence). For the CDR3, the DNA is TGTGCCAGCAGTGCCAGCAGGGGGTCCTACGAGCAGTACTTC. Protein: CASSASRGSYEQYF.

About this clone itself: This CDR3 is also generated by other DNA sequences in the sample. The rearrangement links TRBV7-9 to TRBJ2-5; TRBD2 matches at 7 bases. This CDR3 comprises 15 residues. V gave up 7 bases and J gave up 5 bases; unmatched junction bases: 13. Germline V lookup: CDR1 SEHNR, CDR2 FQNEAQ (reference sequence). The CDR3 region has the DNA TGTGCCAGCAAAGCCTTGAAGCGGGACCTGGAGACCCAGTACTTC. The encoded protein is CASKALKRDLETQYF.

The V and J genes are TRBV11-3 and TRBJ2-3; 13 positions agree with TRBD2. Germline V gene data show CDR1 as SGHNT and CDR2 as YENEEA. The CDR3 extends over 15 amino acids. J lost 3 bases, V lost 5 bases, and 2 bases had no gene match. CDR3 amino acids: CASSPTSGGTDTQYF. The CDR3 DNA follows: TGTGCCAGCAGCCCGACTAGCGGGGGGACAGATACGCAGTATTTT.

The V and J genes are TRBV5-1 and TRBJ2-1; the D gene is possibly TRBD2 (5 bases). The germline CDR1 and CDR2 sequences are SGHRS and YFSETQ. This CDR3 spans 13 amino acids. V was pared by 7 bases and J by 5 bases, with 13 bases between. The CDR3: CASRDNPDNEQFF. The CDR3 DNA is TGCGCCAGCCGGGATAACCCGGACAATGAGCAGTTCTTC.

This rearrangement joins TRBV7-8 to TRBJ2-7; 11 bases line up with TRBD2. The germline CDR1 and CDR2 sequences are SGHVS and FQNEAQ. Trimming took 5 bases from V and 4 from J; bases not matched to a gene: 10. The length of the CDR3 is 16 residues. The CDR3, as DNA: TGTGCCAGCAGCCCGGGAACTAGCGGGAGCCCATACGAGCAGTACTTC. This translates into CASSPGTSGSPYEQYF.

V and J are TRBV9 and TRBJ2-7; 13 nucleotides line up with TRBD2. V lost 4 bases and J lost 6; bases outside the gene matches: 16. Germline V lookup: CDR1 SGDLS, CDR2 YYNGEE. This CDR3 comprises 18 residues. CDR3 residues: CASSLSPGLAGVPGEQYF. As DNA, the CDR3 is TGTGCCAGCAGCCTAAGTCCAGGACTAGCGGGAGTCCCGGGCGAGCAGTACTTC.

The J gene is TRBJ1-1, the V gene TRBV9; no reliable D call. Germline loops: CDR1 SGDLS, CDR2 YYNGEE. Trimming took 0 bases from V and 3 from J, leaving 6 bases between them. The CDR3 runs 13 residues. As DNA, the CDR3 is TGTGCCAGCAGCGTAGGCGGATACACTGAAGCTTTCTTT. It yields the protein CASSVGGYTEAFF.